The present T cell receptor (beta chain) was sequenced within a study of blood T cell repertoires in COVID-19. Study information: Specimens from acute and convalescent COVID-19 originated in the United States, Italy and Spain. PBMCs, B-cell-depleted T cells, or T cells provided the cDNA or gDNA that made up the material.

Study processing details: Estimation of nucleated cell counts relied on the amplification of reference gene primers. Clones were read by immunoSEQ multiplex PCR, and TCRdb kept only the in-frame ones, dropping some. D and trimming come from the DNA, and the V and J calls and clone size come from that table. The data show around 100,000 clones, 86% seen once. There are 17 residues in the CDR3. The ends were cut back, 8 bases at V and 3 bases at J, with 22 bases in the middle. Germline V CDR1 and CDR2: LGHNA, YSLEER. The TCR originated in a man older than 75 with acute or convalescent COVID-19. The chain is built from TRBV4-3 and TRBJ2-2; TRBD1 is a possible D gene (6 bases). Sequencing input: peripheral blood. As DNA, the CDR3 is TGCGCCAGCGGGGGCCACGTTCGAGGGGCGGACACCGGGGAGCTGTTTTTT. It is translated as CASGGHVRGADTGELFF.